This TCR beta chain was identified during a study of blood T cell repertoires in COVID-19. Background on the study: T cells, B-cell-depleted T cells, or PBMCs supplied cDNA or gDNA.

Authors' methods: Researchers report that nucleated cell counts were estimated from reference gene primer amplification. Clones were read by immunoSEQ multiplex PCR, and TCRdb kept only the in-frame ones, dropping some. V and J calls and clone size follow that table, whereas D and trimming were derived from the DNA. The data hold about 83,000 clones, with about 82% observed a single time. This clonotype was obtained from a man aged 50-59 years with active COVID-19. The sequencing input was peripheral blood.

The CDR3 spells CASSEGRGGSGDTQYF. CDR3 nucleotides: TGTGCCAGCAGTGAAGGGCGGGGGGGCAGCGGAGATACGCAGTATTTT. The chain couples TRBV25-1 to TRBJ2-3; 9 nucleotides agree with TRBD2. CDR3 length: 16 amino acids. The trim removed 2 bases at V and 5 bases at J, leaving 8 bases unmatched. The germline gives CDR1 MGHDK, CDR2 SYGVNS.